One and the same sample provided the 32 T cell receptor beta chains below, sequenced in a study of cytomegalovirus exposure and HLA in healthy donors. Amplification used 60 Vbeta primers and 13 Jbeta primers. TCRdb's table, derived via immunoSEQ multiplex PCR, lists solely in-frame clones and lacks some. The repertoire consists of over 200,000 clones, with 85% occurring once and the leading ten covering over 1%. The sequencing input was PBMCs. Receptors were obtained from a human donor in good health.

In its sample, this clone was seen a few times. This chain joins TRBV6-6 and TRBJ1-1; TRBD1 is a possible D gene (5 bases). Trimming shortened V by 4 bases and J by 3 bases, and 6 bases separated the two germline ends. The CDR3 sequence is 12 residues long. Per germline, CDR1 MNHNY and CDR2 SVGAGI (reference sequence). CDR3 region: CASSSRDTEAFF. CDR3 coding DNA: TGTGCCAGCAGTTCCAGGGACACTGAAGCTTTCTTT.

The chain combines TRBV6-1 with TRBJ2-1; TRBD1 aligns across 9 bases. The CDR3 spans 13 residues. Germline values: CDR1 MNHNS, CDR2 SASEGT. V shed 8 bases and J 4 bases; nucleotides not matched to a gene: 3. This CDR3 is CASAGTGYNEQFF. CDR3 nucleotides: TGTGCCAGCGCCGGGACAGGGTACAATGAGCAGTTCTTC.

This clone occurred a few times. The V call is TRBV13, the J call TRBJ2-3; 10 bases line up with TRBD1. Trimming cost V 4 bases and J 6 bases; bases outside gene matches: 7. The CDR3 sequence is 15 residues long. Germline CDR1 is PRHDT and CDR2 is FYEKMQ (reference sequence). For the CDR3, the DNA is TGTGCCAGCAGCTCCGCCCGGGACAGGGGCGATACGCAGTATTTT. This codes for CASSSARDRGDTQYF.

The V gene is TRBV2, the J gene TRBJ2-3, with TRBD1 as a possible D gene (5 bases). Germline V lookup: CDR1 SNHLY, CDR2 FYNNEI. This CDR3 contains 16 residues. Trimming cost V 5 bases and J 0 bases, with 15 bases left between them. CDR3 sequence (DNA): TGTGCCAGCAGTTACGGACAACATTCTAGCACAGATACGCAGTATTTT. Its protein product is CASSYGQHSSTDTQYF.

In its sample, this clone was seen a few times. This chain links TRBV6-5 with TRBJ1-1; D uncertain. Germline assignment: CDR1 MNHEY and CDR2 SVGAGI. V shed 2 bases and J shed 6 bases, with 7 bases lying between them. The CDR3 spans 12 residues. This CDR3 reads CASSYVGAEAFF. Written as DNA, the CDR3 is TGTGCCAGCAGTTACGTGGGCGCTGAAGCTTTCTTT.

This chain uses TRBV6-5 with TRBJ1-2; TRBD1 aligns across 8 bases. Germline assignment: CDR1 MNHEY and CDR2 SVGAGI. This CDR3 has 12 amino acids. Trimming took 9 bases from V and 6 from J; bases not matched to a gene: 6. The chain's CDR3 is CASNTGGNGYTF. The CDR3 DNA sequence: TGTGCCAGTAATACAGGGGGTAATGGCTACACCTTC.

V usage is TRBV6-6 and J usage is TRBJ2-7, with TRBD2 identical over 7 bases. CDR3 length: 14 residues. Germline trimming cut 6 bases from V and 1 base from J; bases unmatched to any gene: 6. Per germline, CDR1 MNHNY and CDR2 SVGAGI (reference sequence). CDR3 nucleotide sequence: TGTGCCAGCAGGCCCCCTAGCGGATCCTACGAGCAGTACTTC. The encoded protein is CASRPPSGSYEQYF.

This chain links TRBV18 with TRBJ2-7; TRBD1 might be the D (6 bases). Trimming pared 3 bases from V and 5 bases from J, leaving 11 bases between. The CDR3 extends over 13 amino acids. Germline loops: CDR1 KGHSH, CDR2 LQKENI. The CDR3: CASSPGTYNEQYF. The DNA of the CDR3 is TGTGCCAGCTCACCGGGGACATACAACGAGCAGTACTTC.

The CDR3 spells CASSSGQGVYNEQFF. The CDR3 DNA reads TGTGCCAGCAGCTCCGGACAGGGGGTCTACAATGAGCAGTTCTTC. This chain links TRBV9 with TRBJ2-1, with 10 bases that match TRBD1. The CDR3 length is 15 residues. V shed 4 bases and J 3 bases; nucleotides not matched to a gene: 4. Germline V gene lookup returns CDR1 SGDLS and CDR2 YYNGEE.

This clone was recorded a few times. The J gene is TRBJ2-7, the V gene TRBV12-1; TRBD2, the table's D call, lacks a check against the DNA. TRBV12-1 is recorded as a pseudogene. The length of the CDR3 is 14 residues. CDR3: CASSFPAYPYEQYF. DNA for the CDR3: TGTGCCAGCAGCTTCCCTGCCTACCCCTACGAGCAGTACTTC.

J is TRBJ1-2 and V is TRBV9; a weak D match, TRBD1 (6 bases). V shed 6 bases and J shed 8 bases, with 20 bases lying between them. Per germline, CDR1 SGDLS and CDR2 YYNGEE. This CDR3 has 14 amino acids. The CDR3 DNA follows: TGTGCCAGCAACCGGGACACCGGATCAGGAGGCTACACCTTC. This sequence encodes CASNRDTGSGGYTF.

The V call is TRBV6-6, the J call TRBJ1-1; unclear D gene. This CDR3 comprises 12 residues. Trimming cost V 6 bases and J 3 bases, with 8 bases left between them. CDR1 MNHNY and CDR2 SVGAGI come from the germline V gene (reference sequence). CDR3: CASSRGDTEAFF. The CDR3 nucleotides read TGTGCCAGCAGCCGCGGGGACACTGAAGCTTTCTTT.

This chain uses TRBV7-9 with TRBJ2-2; 7 bases fit TRBD1. The CDR3 length is 15 residues. CDR1 and CDR2 from the germline V gene are SEHNR and FQNEAQ (reference sequence). V shed 5 bases and J 1 base; nucleotides not matched to a gene: 4. This CDR3 is CASSPRDRNTGELFF. CDR3 in DNA: TGTGCCAGCAGCCCCCGGGACAGGAACACCGGGGAGCTGTTTTTT.

The genes are TRBV5-6 and TRBJ2-3; the match to TRBD2 covers 8 bases. The CDR3 spans 17 residues. Germline V gives CDR1 SGHDT, CDR2 YYEEEE. V lost 4 bases, J lost 7 bases, and 17 bases stayed unmatched. The CDR3 spells CASSVYLTSEDRYTQYF. The DNA for the CDR3 is TGTGCCAGCAGCGTTTATCTGACTAGCGAAGACCGATATACGCAGTATTTT.

The chain is built from TRBV29-1 and TRBJ2-2, with TRBD2 matching 13 bases. Germline assignment: CDR1 SQVTM and CDR2 ANQGSEA. The CDR3 runs to 16 residues. V trimming: 4 bases; J trimming: 1 base; junction bases outside the gene matches: 3. CDR3 amino acids: CSVATSGRGNTGELFF. CDR3 in DNA: TGCAGCGTTGCAACTAGCGGGAGGGGGAACACCGGGGAGCTGTTTTTT.

CDR3 sequence reads: CASRLSDYGYTF. CDR3 nucleotide sequence: TGTGCCAGCAGACTATCGGACTATGGCTACACCTTC. This chain connects TRBV2 to TRBJ1-2; D unresolved. V was cut by 6 bases and J by 3 bases, with 8 bases left in between. CDR1 SNHLY and CDR2 FYNNEI come from the germline V gene. CDR3 length: 12 residues.

The chain couples TRBV7-9 to TRBJ1-1; D might be TRBD1 (6 bases). The V gene's germline CDR1 is SEHNR and CDR2 FQNEAQ (reference sequence). Trimming shortened V by 1 base and J by 7 bases, and 13 bases separated the two germline ends. The CDR3 contains 14 residues. The chain's CDR3 is CASSLDQGFREAFF. The CDR3 nucleotides read TGTGCCAGCAGCTTAGACCAGGGGTTTCGTGAAGCTTTCTTT.

The chain couples TRBV5-1 to TRBJ1-1; D call uncertain. Deletions cut 2 bases from V and 8 bases from J, with 16 bases between. Germline CDR1 is SGHRS and CDR2 is YFSETQ. This CDR3 contains 14 residues. This CDR3 is CASSFGERRGEAFF. The CDR3 region has the DNA TGCGCCAGCAGCTTTGGGGAGAGGAGAGGCGAAGCTTTCTTT.

Points on this clone: At one of its ends the junction is not consistent with the germline gene, which may arise from a read error. V gene TRBV7-9 combines with J gene TRBJ2-1; D perhaps matches TRBD2 (6 bases). CDR1 and CDR2 from the germline V gene are SEHNR and FQNEAQ (reference sequence). This CDR3 comprises 18 residues. CDR3 protein: CSSSAGPSRTLLHNEQFF. In DNA, the CDR3 is TGTTCCAGCAGCGCGGGACCCAGCCGGACTCTTCTACACAATGAGCAGTTCTTC.

This clone was detected a few times. The sample contains more than one DNA sequence encoding this CDR3. This chain connects TRBV6-7 to TRBJ2-5, with no clear D. TRBV6-7 is an ORF for which the function is uncertain. Trimming shortened V by 2 bases and J by 1 base, and 11 bases separated the two germline ends. The CDR3 length is 15 residues. The CDR3 DNA reads as TGTGCCAGCAGTTACGGCACGTCTAGCCAAGAGACCCAGTACTTC. Amino acids: CASSYGTSSQETQYF.

This chain connects TRBV28 to TRBJ2-1, with a tentative D call TRBD1 (7 bases). There are 12 residues in the CDR3. Trimming cost V 5 bases and J 12 bases, with 14 bases left between them. The V gene's germline CDR1 is MDHEN and CDR2 SYDVKM. CDR3 region: CASSVADRRQFF. DNA for the CDR3: TGTGCCAGCAGTGTAGCGGACAGGAGGCAGTTCTTC.

The chain uses TRBV4-2 and TRBJ2-1, with 10 bases aligning to TRBD2. In germline, CDR1 is LGHNA, CDR2 YNFKEQ. Trimming took 0 bases from V and 5 from J; bases not matched to a gene: 1. The CDR3 covers 15 residues. The chain's CDR3 is CASSQETSGDNEQFF. DNA for the CDR3: TGTGCCAGCAGCCAAGAAACTAGCGGGGACAATGAGCAGTTCTTC.

This rearrangement joins TRBV28 to TRBJ2-2; TRBD2 matches at 13 bases. The CDR3 runs to 17 residues. Germline CDR1 MDHEN, CDR2 SYDVKM. V trimming: 6 bases; J trimming: 3 bases; junction bases outside the gene matches: 7. The chain's CDR3 is CASSPTSGRFDTGELFF. In nucleotides, the CDR3 is TGTGCCAGCAGCCCGACTAGCGGGAGGTTCGACACCGGGGAGCTGTTTTTT. Full variable domain (remainder filled in from reference TRBV28 and TRBJ2-2): DVKVTQSSRYLVKRTGEKVFLECVQDMDHENMFWYRQDPGLGLRLIYFSYDVKMKEKGDIPEGYSVSREKKERFSLILESASTNQTSMYLCASSPTSGRFDTGELFFGEGSRLTVL.

This chain uses TRBV12-1 with TRBJ1-5; the table's D gene call, TRBD1, was not cross checked with the DNA. TRBV12-1 is designated a pseudogene. The CDR3 spans 18 residues. CDR3 sequence: CASSFEGDRADSNQPQHF. The CDR3 DNA sequence: TGTGCCAGCAGCTTTGAAGGGGACAGGGCTGATAGCAATCAGCCCCAGCATTTT.

This clone was observed a single time. The chain uses TRBV5-4 and TRBJ2-1; the match to TRBD2 covers 8 bases. V shed 4 bases and J 3 bases; nucleotides not matched to a gene: 12. Germline CDR1 and CDR2: SGHNT and YYREEE (reference sequence). The CDR3 has 17 amino acids. The CDR3 loop reads CASSRVPGTSNYNEQFF. In DNA form, the CDR3 reads TGTGCCAGCAGCCGCGTACCTGGGACTAGTAACTACAATGAGCAGTTCTTC.

The chain combines TRBV6-5 with TRBJ2-2; 10 bases map to TRBD1. V lost 0 bases and J lost 6; bases outside the gene matches: 1. Germline V gives CDR1 MNHEY, CDR2 SVGAGI. The CDR3 extends over 15 amino acids. CDR3 in amino acids: CASSYSGTGAGELFF. The CDR3 DNA sequence: TGTGCCAGCAGTTACTCCGGGACAGGGGCCGGGGAGCTGTTTTTT.

The chain combines TRBV11-3 with TRBJ1-1; maybe TRBD1 (6 bases). This CDR3 is 13 amino acids long. From germline, CDR1 is SGHNT and CDR2 YENEEA. V shed 4 bases and J shed 10 bases, with 16 bases lying between them. The CDR3 sequence: CASSSATGMPAFF. CDR3 in DNA: TGTGCCAGCAGCTCAGCTACAGGGATGCCAGCTTTCTTT. Full variable domain (missing parts from reference TRBV11-3 and TRBJ1-1): EAGVVQSPRYKIIEKKQPVAFWCNPISGHNTLYWYLQNLGQGPELLIRYENEEAVDDSQLPKDRFSAERLKGVDSTLKIQPAELGDSAVYLCASSSATGMPAFFGQGTRLTVV.

The chain links TRBV7-9 to TRBJ2-1; 8 nucleotides line up with TRBD1. V trimming: 5 bases; J trimming: 2 bases; junction bases outside the gene matches: 8. The CDR3 length is 16 residues. Germline CDR1 SEHNR, CDR2 FQNEAQ (reference sequence). In DNA form, the CDR3 reads TGTGCCAGCAGCGCGCAACAGGGGGGCCCCTACAATGAGCAGTTCTTC. Protein product: CASSAQQGGPYNEQFF. Complete variable domain (other parts from reference TRBV7-9 and TRBJ2-1): DTGVSQNPRHKITKRGQNVTFRCDPISEHNRLYWYRQTLGQGPEFLTYFQNEAQLEKSRLLSDRFSAERPKGSFSTLEIQRTEQGDSAMYLCASSAQQGGPYNEQFFGPGTRLTVL.

The genes are TRBV6-1 and TRBJ2-7, with 8 bases aligning to TRBD1. Germline lookup yields CDR1 MNHNS and CDR2 SASEGT. Trimming took 0 bases from V and 3 from J; bases not matched to a gene: 4. The CDR3 is 15 amino acids. CDR3 DNA sequence: TGTGCCAGCAGTGAAGCGGGGACAGGATACTACGAGCAGTACTTC. Translating gives CASSEAGTGYYEQYF.

The genes are TRBV5-1 and TRBJ2-3; maybe TRBD1 (6 bases). Germline V gene data show CDR1 as SGHRS and CDR2 as YFSETQ. Trimming stripped 4 bases from V and 3 bases from J, with 18 bases between. This CDR3 contains 16 residues. CDR3 DNA: TGCGCCAGCAGCGTGCCGGACAGTCCTCGGACAGATACGCAGTATTTT. Protein product: CASSVPDSPRTDTQYF.

This clone has more than one count but fewer than ten. The chain uses TRBV9 and TRBJ2-1; D possibly corresponds to TRBD2 (5 bases). The CDR3 length is 16 residues. V shed 0 bases and J shed 10 bases, with 20 bases lying between them. Germline CDR1 reads SGDLS; CDR2 reads YYNGEE. In DNA form, the CDR3 reads TGTGCCAGCAGCGTAGGACCACCGTCCGCGGGTGGCGAGCAGTTCTTC. It specifies CASSVGPPSAGGEQFF.

This chain links TRBV18 with TRBJ2-7, with D perhaps TRBD2 (6 bases). V was pared by 4 bases and J by 5 bases, with 21 bases between. This CDR3 has 16 residues. Germline CDR1 and CDR2: KGHSH and LQKENI. The CDR3: CASSLAALAPQNEQYF. CDR3 coding DNA: TGTGCCAGCTCACTAGCCGCCCTAGCGCCCCAAAACGAGCAGTACTTC.